The 18 T cell receptor beta chains given below trace back to one sample, sequenced in a study of long-term antiretroviral therapy in people with HIV. At survey level, the immunoSEQ assay was run in its v3.0 version. Assay used: immunoSEQ multiplex PCR; TCRdb lists only in-frame clones, some missing. The sample has nearly 20,000 clones; roughly 78% are singletons. Sequencing was performed on unsorted PBMCs, taken 0.2 years after starting antiretroviral therapy. All receptors derive from a woman in her 40s with HIV.

The chain couples TRBV7-9 to TRBJ2-1; D remains ambiguous. Per the germline V gene, CDR1 is SEHNR and CDR2 is FQNEAQ (reference sequence). Trimming pared 8 bases from V and 0 bases from J, leaving 17 bases between. The CDR3 loop spans 16 amino acids. CDR3 nucleotides: TGTGCCAGCGCCCTCATGATTCCTGGCTCCTACAATGAGCAGTTCTTC. Protein: CASALMIPGSYNEQFF.

A few counts support this clone. The J gene is TRBJ1-2, the V gene TRBV10-3; D not resolved. This CDR3 region has 12 residues. V was pared by 9 bases and J by 8 bases, with 16 bases between. CDR1 is ENHRY and CDR2 is SYGVKD in the germline V gene. CDR3 protein: CAMGTNPRGYTF. DNA of the CDR3: TGTGCCATGGGCACGAACCCAAGAGGCTACACCTTC.

The chain joins TRBV2 to TRBJ1-1, with 8 bases that match TRBD1. This CDR3 has 12 residues. The junction had 3 bases not matched to a gene; V was cut back by 6 bases and J by 6 bases. Germline V gene lookup returns CDR1 SNHLY and CDR2 FYNNEI. The CDR3 loop is CASRDRGAEAFF. DNA for the CDR3: TGTGCCAGCAGAGACAGGGGTGCTGAAGCTTTCTTT.

DNA for the CDR3: TGCAGTGCTCTCTTAAACACTGAAGCTTTCTTT. It specifies CSALLNTEAFF. The gene calls are TRBV20-1 and TRBJ1-1; D call uncertain. Germline V lookup: CDR1 DFQATT, CDR2 SNEGSKA (reference sequence). The CDR3 is made up of 11 amino acids. Deletions cut 5 bases from V and 2 bases from J, with 6 bases between.

This clone is classed as medium-sized (0.01 to 0.1%). The genes are TRBV19 and TRBJ2-7; unclear D gene. The ends were cut back, 3 bases at V and 2 bases at J, with 14 bases in the middle. Germline-derived CDR1 and CDR2 are LNHDA and SQIVND (reference sequence). CDR3 size: 15 residues. The CDR3 DNA is TGTGCCAGTAGTATTACAGTTTCTGCACCCTACGAGCAGTACTTC. Residues: CASSITVSAPYEQYF.

The rearrangement uses TRBV27 and TRBJ2-3; D tentatively fits TRBD1 or TRBD2 (5 bases each). With 5 bases removed from V and 2 bases from J, the gap between germline ends came to 11 bases. This CDR3 is 14 amino acids long. Germline V gene data show CDR1 as MNHEY and CDR2 as SMNVEV (reference sequence). The CDR3: CASSPGRSTDTQYF. CDR3 nucleotide sequence: TGTGCCAGCAGTCCAGGGAGATCCACAGATACGCAGTATTTT.

CDR3 region: CASSFRGTEAFF. The DNA for the CDR3 is TGTGCCAGCAGTTTTCGGGGAACTGAAGCTTTCTTT. V gene TRBV27 combines with J gene TRBJ1-1; D gene ambiguous. V lost 3 bases and J lost 5, with 7 bases in between. Per germline, CDR1 MNHEY and CDR2 SMNVEV (reference sequence). CDR3 length: 12 residues.

This sequence joins TRBV6-5 and TRBJ2-3; 10 bases map to TRBD2. From germline, CDR1 is MNHEY and CDR2 SVGAGI. The CDR3 extends over 15 amino acids. The J segment lost 5 bases and the V segment lost 4 bases, leaving 6 bases of the junction unmatched. The CDR3 here is CASSLSGGAEDTQYF. In nucleotides, the CDR3 is TGTGCCAGCAGTTTAAGCGGGGGGGCCGAAGATACGCAGTATTTT.

Worth noting for this clone: Other DNA sequences in the same sample also yield this CDR3. V usage is TRBV11-3 and J usage is TRBJ1-1; the match to TRBD1 covers 7 bases. This CDR3 spans 14 amino acids. V trimming: 5 bases; J trimming: 5 bases; junction bases outside the gene matches: 8. Germline V lookup: CDR1 SGHNT, CDR2 YENEEA. CDR3 residues: CASSPRQGGTEAFF. In DNA form, the CDR3 reads TGTGCCAGCAGCCCGAGACAGGGTGGGACTGAAGCTTTCTTT.

This CDR3 reads CASSVATGGLLAGELFF. The CDR3 bases are TGTGCCAGCAGCGTAGCTACAGGGGGGTTGTTAGCCGGGGAGCTGTTTTTT. The chain uses TRBV9 and TRBJ2-2; 8 bases line up with TRBD1. Trimming removed 0 bases from V and 6 bases from J; junction bases left unmatched: 10. The CDR3 contains 17 residues. Germline CDR1 reads SGDLS; CDR2 reads YYNGEE.

Note on this clone: A read error may produce the germline difference seen at one junction end. This chain connects TRBV6-1 to TRBJ2-1; no clear D. The CDR3 loop spans 13 amino acids. Germline V gives CDR1 MNHNS, CDR2 SASEGT. The CDR3 DNA reads TGTGCCAGCAGGGAAGACTCCTACAATGAGCAGTTCTTC. As protein: CASREDSYNEQFF.

This clone was found once. This sequence joins TRBV21-1 and TRBJ1-1. TRBV21-1 has pseudogene status. CDR3 length equals 14 residues. The CDR3 region is CASSKERVNTEAFF. The CDR3 DNA reads as TGTGCCAGCAGCAAAGAGCGGGTTAACACTGAAGCTTTCTTT.

The rearrangement uses TRBV5-1 and TRBJ2-3; unclear D gene. Trimming took 4 bases from V and 2 from J, leaving 11 bases between them. Germline V gives CDR1 SGHRS, CDR2 YFSETQ. This CDR3 is built from 14 residues. CDR3 coding DNA: TGCGCCAGCAGCCTAGGAGCAGTCACAGATACGCAGTATTTT. It yields the protein CASSLGAVTDTQYF. Using reference TRBV5-1 and TRBJ2-3 for the parts outside the CDR3, the full variable domain is KAGVTQTPRYLIKTRGQQVTLSCSPISGHRSVSWYQQTPGQGLQFLFEYFSETQRNKGNFPGRFSGRQFSNSRSEMNVSTLELGDSALYLCASSLGAVTDTQYFGPGTRLTVL.

The chain carries TRBV4-2 and TRBJ2-7, with 7 positions matching TRBD2. The germline gives CDR1 LGHNA, CDR2 YNFKEQ. CDR3 length equals 17 residues. The V gene end was trimmed by 1 base and the J gene end by 1 base; junction bases not matched to a gene: 10. The CDR3 coding sequence is TGTGCCAGCAGCCAAGGGGAGGGGAGGGGCGCATCCTACGAGCAGTACTTC. Translation gives CASSQGEGRGASYEQYF.

The rearrangement joins TRBV7-8 to TRBJ2-7; TRBD1 matches 10 bases. The CDR3 has 13 residues. V dropped 5 bases and J dropped 7; count of bases not matched to a gene: 5. In germline, CDR1 is SGHVS, CDR2 FQNEAQ. DNA for the CDR3: TGTGCCAGCAGCCAAGACAGGGGGCGAGAGCAGTACTTC. It specifies CASSQDRGREQYF.

The rearrangement uses TRBV13 and TRBJ2-6, with no clear D. The CDR3 totals 21 residues. Germline V gives CDR1 PRHDT, CDR2 FYEKMQ (reference sequence). Trimming stripped 3 bases from V and 3 bases from J, with 27 bases between. The CDR3 nucleotides are TGTGCCAGCAGCTTCTCCGGACGCTTCAGATCCAGTTTGGGTGGGGCCAACGTCCTGACTTTC. Amino acids: CASSFSGRFRSSLGGANVLTF.

A word on this clone: At the DNA level, this CDR3 is encoded by other sequences in the same sample as well. J is TRBJ1-2 and V is TRBV30; a possible D gene is TRBD1 (6 bases). The CDR3 spans 12 residues. The germline V gene encodes CDR1 GTSNPN and CDR2 SVGIG (reference sequence). Written as DNA, the CDR3 is TGTGCTGGGAACAGGGTCCACTATGGCTACACCTTC. Translation: CAGNRVHYGYTF.

This chain uses TRBV2 with TRBJ2-7; no firm D call. Looked up from germline, CDR1 is SNHLY and CDR2 is FYNNEI. There are 15 residues in the CDR3. Trimming cost V 4 bases and J 2 bases, with 15 bases left between them. The DNA of the CDR3 is TGTGCCAGCAGTGGGAAATTGGGCCTAACCTACGAGCAGTACTTC. Translation: CASSGKLGLTYEQYF.